The entry below gives a single T cell receptor (beta chain) sequence along with its context. Antigen specificity is unknown. The data were obtained in a study of cytomegalovirus exposure and HLA in healthy donors. Looking at the study overall: Most genotyped donors, roughly 80% of fewer than 400, had Caucasian-associated genetic ancestry. Study results and limitations: Later analysis indicated greater clonal expansion among HLA-associated TCR beta chains than among equally common other chains.

PCR amplification relied on 60 Vbeta primers (plus 13 Jbeta primers). The method was immunoSEQ multiplex PCR; TCRdb's version includes in-frame clones alone and lacks a portion of them. There are 95,000 to 150,000 clones in the sample; over 15% occur only once, and 1.9% lies in the top ten. Looked up from germline, CDR1 is MNHEY and CDR2 is SVGAGI. This CDR3 is 14 amino acids long. V lost 0 bases to trimming and J lost 6 bases, with 6 bases between them. Sequenced sample: PBMCs. V usage is TRBV6-5 and J usage is TRBJ1-6; D is uncertain. The receptor was isolated from a woman under 30 in good health and CMV-seronegative. DNA for the CDR3: TGTGCCAGCAGTTACTCGAGTGGTAATTCACCCCTCCACTTT. Translated, it gives CASSYSSGNSPLHF.